The TCR beta chain described here comes from a study of radiotherapy plus CTLA-4 blockade in lung cancer. The V end lost 2 bases, the J end lost 0 bases, and 16 bases lay between the germline ends. The CDR3 has 18 residues. Germline loops: CDR1 MNHNS, CDR2 SASEGT. Clones were sequenced by immunoSEQ multiplex PCR, and TCRdb holds only the in-frame ones, with some missing. In the table there are some 120,000 clones, about 80% of which are singletons. The receptor comes from a human donor with non-small cell lung cancer that progressed on radiotherapy plus ipilimumab. Some clones in this sample may be carry-over from other donors' samples. Specimen: peripheral blood, collected from a patient treated with radiotherapy plus ipilimumab. The chain recombines TRBV6-1 with TRBJ1-4; D is unresolved. The CDR3 is CASSETLGFGATNEKLFF. CDR3 sequence (DNA): TGTGCCAGCAGTGAAACCCTGGGGTTCGGTGCAACTAATGAAAAACTGTTTTTT.